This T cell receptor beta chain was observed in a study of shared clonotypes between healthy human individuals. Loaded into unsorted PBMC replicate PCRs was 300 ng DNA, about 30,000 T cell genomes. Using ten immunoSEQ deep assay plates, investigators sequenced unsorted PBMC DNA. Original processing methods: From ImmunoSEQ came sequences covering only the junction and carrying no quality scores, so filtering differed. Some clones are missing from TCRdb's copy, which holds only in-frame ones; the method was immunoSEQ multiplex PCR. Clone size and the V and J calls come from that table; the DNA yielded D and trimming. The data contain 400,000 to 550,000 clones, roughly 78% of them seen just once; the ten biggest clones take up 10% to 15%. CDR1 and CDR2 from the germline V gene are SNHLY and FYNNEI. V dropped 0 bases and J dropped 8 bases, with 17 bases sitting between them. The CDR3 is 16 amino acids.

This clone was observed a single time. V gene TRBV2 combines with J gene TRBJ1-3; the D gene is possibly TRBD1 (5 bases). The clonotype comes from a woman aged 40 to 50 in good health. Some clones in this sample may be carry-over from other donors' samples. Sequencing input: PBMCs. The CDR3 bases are TGTGCCAGCAGTGAAGCTCCAGGGTTACTCTTTCACACCATATATTTT. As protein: CASSEAPGLLFHTIYF.